This T cell receptor (beta chain) was captured in a study of shared clonotypes between healthy human individuals. Both subsets, CD45RA+ naive and CD45RA-negative memory, were split from the CD4+ cells. Looked up from germline, CDR1 is SNHLY and CDR2 is FYNNEI. V lost 7 bases and J lost 6, with 9 bases in between. The CDR3 contains 12 residues. Repertoires were generated with immunoSEQ multiplex PCR, while TCRdb's copy carries only in-frame clones and drops some. The profile covers about 1.5 million clones, with 95% to 99% appearing a single time and about 0.4% taken by the ten largest. The J gene is TRBJ1-4, the V gene TRBV2, with D unclear. The sample consisted of naive CD4+ T cells sorted from blood. As to subset: CD45RA+ positively selected. The receptor comes from a man aged 25 to 45 in good health. CDR3 amino acids: CASTEVDEKLFF. As DNA, the CDR3 is TGTGCCAGCACTGAGGTGGATGAAAAACTGTTTTTT.